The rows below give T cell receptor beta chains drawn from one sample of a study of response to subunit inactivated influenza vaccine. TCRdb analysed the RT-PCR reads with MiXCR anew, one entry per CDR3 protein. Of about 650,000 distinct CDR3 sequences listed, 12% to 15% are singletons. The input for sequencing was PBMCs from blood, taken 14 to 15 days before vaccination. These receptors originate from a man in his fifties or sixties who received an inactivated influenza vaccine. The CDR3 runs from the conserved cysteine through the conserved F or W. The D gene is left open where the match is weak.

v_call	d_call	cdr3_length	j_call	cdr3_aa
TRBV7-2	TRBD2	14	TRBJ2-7	CASSFAGGGYEQYF
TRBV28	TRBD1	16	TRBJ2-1	CASSFLGTGGVNEQFF
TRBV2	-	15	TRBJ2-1	CASSERAGRNNEQFF
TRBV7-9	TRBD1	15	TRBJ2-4	CASSTTGGSGNIQYF
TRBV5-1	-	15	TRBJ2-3	CASSLEEARADTQYF
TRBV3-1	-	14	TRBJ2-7	CASSLQGSRYEQYF
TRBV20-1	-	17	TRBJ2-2	CSARNRGRETNTGELFF
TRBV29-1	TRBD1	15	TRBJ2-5	CSVGQGAGRLETQYF
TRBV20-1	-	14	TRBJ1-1	CSARDTGLVSEAFF
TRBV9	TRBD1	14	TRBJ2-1	CASAGTGKNNEQFF
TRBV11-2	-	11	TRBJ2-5	CASRLRGTQYF
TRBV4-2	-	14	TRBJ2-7	CASSTRTASYEQYF
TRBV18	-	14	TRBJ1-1	CASSPGDRALGAFF
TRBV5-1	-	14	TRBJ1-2	CASSLGGRDVTYTF
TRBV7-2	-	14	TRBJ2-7	CASSFSVSSYEQYF
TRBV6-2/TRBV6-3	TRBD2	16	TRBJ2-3	CASSYSEREGPDTQYF
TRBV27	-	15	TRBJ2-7	CASSSYSGPFGEQYF
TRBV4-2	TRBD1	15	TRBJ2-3	CASSRTMTGSDTQYF
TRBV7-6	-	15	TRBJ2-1	CASSSSGDFYNEQFF
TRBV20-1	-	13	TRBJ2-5	CSASRAVEETQYF
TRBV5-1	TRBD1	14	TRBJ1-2	CASSTDRGWGGYTF
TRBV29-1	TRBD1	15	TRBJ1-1	CSVGLSGGTNTEAFF
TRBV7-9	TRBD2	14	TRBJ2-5	CASSFVAGGETQYF
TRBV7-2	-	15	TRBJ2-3	CASSLTSWSTDTQYF
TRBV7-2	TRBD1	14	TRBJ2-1	CASSRQGADNEQFF